The rows below give T cell receptor beta chains drawn from one sample of a study of radiation and T cells in renal cell carcinoma. Assay: immunoSEQ multiplex PCR; the TCRdb copy retains only in-frame clones and omits some. The table records roughly 170,000 clones, around 90% of them present only once. The sample consisted of blood, taken from a patient whose treatment included radiotherapy and nephrectomy. The receptor set was obtained from a woman aged 50 to 60 with renal cell carcinoma. Each CDR3 is given without its conserved first and last residue. Fields, in order: J gene, clone size, V gene, CDR3 protein. Expanded clones are given a class, and other clones once, few, many or no size at all.

TRBJ2-1	NA	TRBV10-3	AISDRGGPSGIEQF
TRBJ1-5	NA	TRBV15	ATSRALDRGSNQPQH
TRBJ1-3	NA	TRBV13	ASSLGSSGNTIY
TRBJ1-1	NA	TRBV5-1	ASSYYRGNTEAF
TRBJ1-4	NA	TRBV6-1	ASSTGQNNEKLF
TRBJ2-7	NA	TRBV6-5	ASSYSMQGAYEQY
TRBJ1-2	NA	TRBV6-5	ASSFRDIPNYGYT
TRBJ1-5	NA	TRBV9	ASSPGQGGQPQH
TRBJ2-7	many	TRBV21-1	ASSKTNEQY
TRBJ2-3	NA	TRBV5-1	ASRFGGAGDTQY
TRBJ2-2	NA	TRBV19	ASSIGQGSGELF
TRBJ2-1	few	TRBV21-1	ASSKGTPRGANYNEQF